The rows below give T cell receptor beta chains drawn from one sample of a study of T cell repertoires and HLA-DP antigens. The repertoire was sequenced with immunoSEQ multiplex PCR; TCRdb's copy has only in-frame clones and lacks some. The repertoire consists of about 1,300 clones, with approximately 70% occurring once and the leading ten covering 40% to 60%. Material for sequencing was CD137- CD4+ T cells from cultured PBMCs. These receptors were collected from a man aged 55 to 70 in good health and CMV-seronegative. Both conserved end residues are part of each CDR3. The D gene is left open where the match is weak. Not all rows give a size; the values are once, few, many and, for expanded clones, a class.

.,TRBJ2-2,TRBV5-1,.,CASSLATDPNTGELFF,TGCGCCAGCAGCTTGGCTACAGACCCAAACACCGGGGAGCTGTTTTTT
.,TRBJ2-3,TRBV29-1,.,CSVSTDTQYF,TGCAGCGTGTCCACAGATACGCAGTATTTT
.,TRBJ2-1,TRBV7-3,few,CASSLGRVGYNEQFF,TGTGCCAGCAGCTTAGGACGTGTGGGGTACAATGAGCAGTTCTTC
.,TRBJ2-5,TRBV30,.,CAWSVNRGGETQYF,TGTGCCTGGAGTGTTAACAGGGGAGGGGAGACCCAGTACTTC
.,TRBJ2-6,TRBV19,.,CASSIGGANVLTF,TGTGCCAGTAGTATCGGAGGGGCCAACGTCCTGACTTTC
.,TRBJ2-7,TRBV5-6,.,CASWRQARSGYEQYF,TGTGCCAGCTGGAGACAGGCAAGGTCGGGCTACGAGCAGTACTTC
TRBD1,TRBJ1-2,TRBV6-6,.,CASSRGQGRVGYTF,TGTGCCAGCAGTCGAGGACAGGGTCGGGTTGGCTACACCTTC
.,TRBJ1-6,TRBV6-1,.,CASRGLGTNSPLHF,TGTGCCAGCAGGGGGCTTGGGACGAATTCACCCCTCCACTTT
.,TRBJ1-3,TRBV14,few,CASSQKGPFGSGNTIYF,TGTGCCAGCAGCCAGAAGGGTCCTTTCGGATCTGGAAACACCATATATTTT
.,TRBJ1-1,TRBV2,few,CASKPGQYYEAFF,TGTGCCAGCAAACCGGGGCAGTATTACGAAGCTTTCTTT
.,TRBJ1-2,TRBV6-1,.,CASSPTEANYGYTF,TGTGCCAGCAGCCCGACAGAAGCTAACTATGGCTACACCTTC
.,TRBJ2-1,TRBV19,.,CASSMGQGSHNEQFF,TGTGCCAGTAGTATGGGCCAGGGGTCCCACAATGAGCAGTTCTTC
.,TRBJ2-1,TRBV2,.,CASRIRTGSYNEQFF,TGTGCCAGCAGGATCCGAACAGGGTCATACAATGAGCAGTTCTTC
.,TRBJ2-5,TRBV7-7,.,CASSPNGPQETQYF,TGTGCCAGCAGCCCTAACGGGCCCCAAGAGACCCAGTACTTC
.,TRBJ1-2,TRBV4-1,.,CASSQDEGLSSGYTF,TGCGCCAGCAGCCAAGATGAGGGGCTCTCTAGTGGCTACACCTTC
.,TRBJ2-5,TRBV21-1,.,CASSPPAGYQETQYF,TGTGCCAGCAGCCCGCCGGCGGGGTACCAAGAGACCCAGTACTTC
.,TRBJ2-7,TRBV27,.,CASRRRVGHEQYF,TGTGCCAGCAGGCGAAGGGTCGGCCACGAGCAGTACTTC
TRBD1,TRBJ1-2,TRBV28,.,CASSLGTGVGYTF,TGTGCCAGCAGTTTAGGGACAGGGGTTGGCTACACCTTC
TRBD2,TRBJ2-2,TRBV9,.,CASSAAVAGANTGELFF,TGTGCCAGCAGCGCAGCAGTAGCGGGGGCCAACACCGGGGAGCTGTTTTTT
.,TRBJ1-2,TRBV7-2,once,CASNPGGGPYGYTF,TGTGCCAGCAACCCTGGTGGGGGGCCCTATGGCTACACCTTC
TRBD1,TRBJ1-5,TRBV19,.,CASSILTGGNQPQHF,TGTGCCAGTAGTATCCTGACAGGGGGAAATCAGCCCCAGCATTTT